This TCR beta chain was found in a study of CD8+ T cells in alopecia areata. Germline assignment: CDR1 SSHAT and CDR2 FNYEAQ (reference sequence). Trimming removed 6 bases at V and 7 bases at J, with 12 bases between. This CDR3 comprises 13 residues. cDNA serving as the sequencing template came from extracted, reverse transcribed RNA. Here immunoSEQ multiplex PCR was the method, and the copy in TCRdb shows in-frame clones only, minus some. The sample contains over 150,000 clones, roughly three fifths of which appear only once. This clone turned up a few times. The clonotype comes from a human donor in good health. Input material: CD8+ T cells sorted from blood. V usage is TRBV7-7 and J usage is TRBJ2-2; weak D call: TRBD2 (5 bases). The CDR3 DNA reads TGTGCCAGCAGTCCGACCCGGGGCGGGGAGCTGTTTTTT. This translates into CASSPTRGGELFF. The variable domain in full, with the rest retrieved from reference TRBV7-7 and TRBJ2-2, is GAGVSQSPRYKVTKRGQDVTLRCDPISSHATLYWYQQALGQGPEFLTYFNYEAQPDKSGLPSDRFSAERPEGSISTLTIQRTEQRDSAMYRCASSPTRGGELFFGEGSRLTVL.